Each of the 9 T cell receptor beta chains below was sequenced from the same sample in a study of cytotoxic CD8 clonotypes in ibrutinib-treated CLL. Only in-frame clones appear in the TCRdb table, and some are missing; sequencing was by immunoSEQ multiplex PCR. This table holds around 310,000 clones, roughly 79% found once. The sample was PBMCs, taken before ibrutinib treatment. Every receptor here comes from a human donor with chronic lymphocytic leukemia.

This rearrangement joins TRBV25-1 to TRBJ1-1; D is perhaps TRBD1 (5 bases). Germline CDR1 and CDR2: MGHDK and SYGVNS. V lost 0 bases, J lost 3 bases, and 11 bases lay in between. The CDR3 contains 15 residues. CDR3 DNA sequence: TGTGCCAGCAGTGAATATGAGGGGTTCGACACTGAAGCTTTCTTT. As protein: CASSEYEGFDTEAFF. Combining the CDR3 with reference TRBV25-1 and TRBJ1-1 gives the whole variable domain EADIYQTPRYLVIGTGKKITLECSQTMGHDKMYWYQQDPGMELHLIHYSYGVNSTEKGDLSSESTVSRIRTEHFPLTLESARPSHTSQYLCASSEYEGFDTEAFFGQGTRLTVV.

The chain uses TRBV9 and TRBJ2-6; D possibly corresponds to TRBD2 (5 bases). Germline V lookup: CDR1 SGDLS, CDR2 YYNGEE. V was pared by 6 bases and J by 0 bases, with 13 bases between. This CDR3 comprises 16 residues. The DNA of the CDR3 is TGTGCCAGCATGGGCAGGACTGACTCTGGGGCCAACGTCCTGACTTTC. Its protein is CASMGRTDSGANVLTF. Full variable domain (missing parts from reference TRBV9 and TRBJ2-6): DSGVTQTPKHLITATGQRVTLRCSPRSGDLSVYWYQQSLDQGLQFLIQYYNGEERAKGNILERFSAQQFPDLHSELNLSSLELGDSALYFCASMGRTDSGANVLTFGAGSRLTVL.

In nucleotides, the CDR3 is TGTGCCAGCAGGGTTAGCGGGATGGAGGAGCAGTTCTTC. This gives the protein CASRVSGMEEQFF. The chain uses TRBV28 and TRBJ2-1; 8 nucleotides line up with TRBD2. CDR1 is MDHEN and CDR2 is SYDVKM in the germline V gene. This CDR3 is 13 amino acids long. Germline trimming cut 6 bases from V and 10 bases from J; bases unmatched to any gene: 8. Based on the CDR3 plus reference TRBV28 and TRBJ2-1, the full variable domain is DVKVTQSSRYLVKRTGEKVFLECVQDMDHENMFWYRQDPGLGLRLIYFSYDVKMKEKGDIPEGYSVSREKKERFSLILESASTNQTSMYLCASRVSGMEEQFFGPGTRLTVL.

V and J are TRBV27 and TRBJ1-2; no definite D call. The germline V and J ends were trimmed by 2 bases and 2 bases, with 9 bases remaining between them. Germline loops: CDR1 MNHEY, CDR2 SMNVEV (reference sequence). This CDR3 region has 14 residues. The CDR3, as DNA: TGTGCCAGCAGTTTAGGCGCGGCCAACTATGGCTACACCTTC. It yields the protein CASSLGAANYGYTF.

V usage is TRBV18 and J usage is TRBJ2-7; D could derive from TRBD1 or TRBD2 (6 bases each). CDR1 KGHSH and CDR2 LQKENI come from the germline V gene. Trimming took off 6 bases at V and 4 bases at J, with 25 bases between the two ends. This CDR3 comprises 17 residues. Here the CDR3 reads CASSQSGGRGGPYEQYF. The CDR3 DNA sequence: TGTGCCAGCTCCCAATCCGGTGGCAGGGGAGGCCCTTACGAGCAGTACTTC.

As for this clone: Other nucleotide sequences in the sample specify the same CDR3. The chain couples TRBV2 to TRBJ2-3, with 10 bases identical to TRBD1. This CDR3 comprises 18 residues. J lost 4 bases, V lost 5 bases, and 15 bases had no gene match. CDR1 and CDR2 (germline): SNHLY, FYNNEI. In DNA form, the CDR3 reads TGTGCCAGCAGTCACGTCGGACAGGGGGAGCTACACGCAGATACGCAGTATTTT. Protein: CASSHVGQGELHADTQYF.

The chain recombines TRBV7-6 with TRBJ2-1, with D unclear. Trimming pared 5 bases from V and 4 bases from J, leaving 9 bases between. CDR1 SGHVS and CDR2 FNYEAQ come from the germline V gene. The CDR3 covers 13 residues. CDR3 sequence (DNA): TGTGCCAGCAGCACAACCGCATACAATGAGCAGTTCTTC. This translates into CASSTTAYNEQFF.

The rearrangement links TRBV9 to TRBJ1-1; D gene uncertain. Germline-derived CDR1 and CDR2 are SGDLS and YYNGEE. The V end was cut by 3 bases, the J end by 1 base, with 10 bases between. The length of the CDR3 is 14 residues. The CDR3 DNA reads as TGTGCCAGCAGCGCGACCCTGGGGAACACTGAAGCTTTCTTT. This sequence encodes CASSATLGNTEAFF.

CDR3 in DNA: TGTGCCAGCAGCTTAGTCGGGAAGGACAGGGGCGAGCAGTACTTC. Protein: CASSLVGKDRGEQYF. The J gene is TRBJ2-7, the V gene TRBV7-9; 9 positions match TRBD1. CDR1 is SEHNR and CDR2 is FQNEAQ in the germline V gene (reference sequence). J lost 6 bases, V lost 1 base, and 7 bases had no gene match. The CDR3 has 15 amino acids.